The source of this T cell receptor beta chain is a study of T cell changes during pregnancy in multiple sclerosis. The V and J ends lost 7 bases and 4 bases respectively, with 17 bases between them. This CDR3 has 15 amino acids. CDR1 is LNHDA, CDR2 SQIVND, per germline (reference sequence). Sequenced by immunoSEQ multiplex PCR; TCRdb stores in-frame clones only, minus some. The table includes tens of thousands of clones, approximately 92% detected once. Sequenced material: peripheral blood, taken in the first trimester of pregnancy. This TCR was recovered from a female donor with multiple sclerosis, enrolled in a pregnancy study. The V gene is TRBV19, the J gene TRBJ1-5, with D perhaps matching TRBD1 (5 bases). CDR3 amino acids: CASTPGSGSNQPQHF. CDR3 nucleotide sequence: TGTGCCAGTACCCCCGGCTCAGGGTCTAATCAGCCCCAGCATTTT.